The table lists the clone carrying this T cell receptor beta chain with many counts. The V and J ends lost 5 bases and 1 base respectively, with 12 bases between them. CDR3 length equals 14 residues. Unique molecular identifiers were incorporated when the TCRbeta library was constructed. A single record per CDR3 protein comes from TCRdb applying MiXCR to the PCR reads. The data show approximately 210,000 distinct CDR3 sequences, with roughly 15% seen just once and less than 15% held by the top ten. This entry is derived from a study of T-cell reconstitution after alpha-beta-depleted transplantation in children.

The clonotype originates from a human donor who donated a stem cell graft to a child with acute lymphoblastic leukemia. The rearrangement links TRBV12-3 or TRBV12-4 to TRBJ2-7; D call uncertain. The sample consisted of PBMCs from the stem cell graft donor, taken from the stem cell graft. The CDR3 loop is CASSRMALSYEQYF. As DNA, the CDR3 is TGTGCCAGCAGTAGAATGGCGTTATCCTACGAGCAGTACTTC.